These 19 T cell receptor beta chains share one sample of origin, sequenced in a study of technical replicates of blood from four donors. Data came from immunoSEQ multiplex PCR; TCRdb stores just in-frame clones and leaves some out. The data show approximately 99,000 clones, about 95% seen once. The sequenced sample was T cells isolated from PBMCs. Every receptor here comes from a human donor in good health.

The genes are TRBV7-9 and TRBJ2-5, with 7 bases lining up with TRBD2. CDR1 and CDR2 (germline): SEHNR, FQNEAQ (reference sequence). The CDR3 spans 17 residues. V was clipped by 5 bases and J by 3 bases; unmatched bases: 15. CDR3 sequence: CASSPPFGEGPKETQYF. The CDR3 nucleotides are TGTGCCAGCAGCCCTCCATTTGGGGAGGGGCCGAAAGAGACCCAGTACTTC.

The chain recombines TRBV7-9 with TRBJ1-4, with D perhaps matching TRBD1 (6 bases). CDR1 is SEHNR, CDR2 FQNEAQ, per germline (reference sequence). The CDR3 contains 16 residues. Deletions cut 5 bases from V and 10 bases from J, with 23 bases between. DNA for the CDR3: TGTGCCAGCAGCCCCGAATGGGGGCAAGAAGAAGGAAAACTGTTTTTT. Residues: CASSPEWGQEEGKLFF.

This clone was seen once. The rearrangement uses TRBV27 and TRBJ1-2, with 9 bases lining up with TRBD1. Looked up from germline, CDR1 is MNHEY and CDR2 is SMNVEV (reference sequence). The CDR3 loop spans 11 amino acids. V dropped 6 bases and J dropped 8; count of bases not matched to a gene: 1. The DNA for the CDR3 is TGTGCCAGCAGGACAGGGGGGGGCTACACCTTC. Translated: CASRTGGGYTF.

This chain uses TRBV7-2 with TRBJ2-3; 10 bases agree with TRBD2. The trim removed 1 base at V and 2 bases at J, leaving 6 bases unmatched. Germline values: CDR1 SGHTA, CDR2 FQGNSA. The CDR3 covers 17 residues. The CDR3 DNA follows: TGTGCCAGCAGCTTAGAGGTTAGCGGGGGGAACACAGATACGCAGTATTTT. Translating gives CASSLEVSGGNTDTQYF.

This chain connects TRBV5-6 to TRBJ1-1, with 7 nucleotides matching TRBD1. Germline CDR1 and CDR2: SGHDT and YYEEEE. The CDR3 runs to 14 residues. V trimming: 6 bases; J trimming: 1 base; junction bases outside the gene matches: 6. In DNA, the CDR3 is TGTGCCAGCACCCCGACAGGGCCGAACACTGAAGCTTTCTTT. It translates to CASTPTGPNTEAFF.

The rearrangement links TRBV5-1 to TRBJ2-2; TRBD2 matches 10 bases. The CDR3 sequence is 16 residues long. Looked up from germline, CDR1 is SGHRS and CDR2 is YFSETQ. With V trimmed by 0 bases and J by 3 bases, 2 bases remained unmatched. The CDR3 region has the DNA TGCGCCAGCAGCTTGGCAGGGACTAGCGACACCGGGGAGCTGTTTTTT. Translated, it gives CASSLAGTSDTGELFF.

V and J are TRBV27 and TRBJ1-5; tentatively, D is TRBD1 (6 bases). Germline CDR1 reads MNHEY; CDR2 reads SMNVEV (reference sequence). The CDR3 consists of 16 residues. Trimming cost V 2 bases and J 3 bases, with 14 bases left between them. The CDR3: CASSLVAGAPNQPQHF. The CDR3, as DNA: TGTGCCAGCAGTTTAGTAGCGGGGGCCCCCAATCAGCCCCAGCATTTT.

This rearrangement joins TRBV10-1 to TRBJ2-7, with a weak D call TRBD2 (6 bases). The V gene's germline CDR1 is WNHNN and CDR2 SYGVQD (reference sequence). Deletions cut 5 bases from V and 7 bases from J, with 12 bases between. This CDR3 has 12 amino acids. The CDR3 protein is CASSRDWLEQYF. CDR3 nucleotides: TGCGCCAGCAGTCGGGACTGGCTGGAGCAGTACTTC.

The CDR3 bases are TGTGCCAGCAGCTTTAAACTAGCGCAGGCAGATACGCAGTATTTT. Translation gives CASSFKLAQADTQYF. This chain connects TRBV6-5 to TRBJ2-3; 7 positions agree with TRBD2. This CDR3 is 15 amino acids long. J was trimmed by 4 bases and V by 6 bases; bases with no gene match: 10. Germline assignment: CDR1 MNHEY and CDR2 SVGAGI.

V usage is TRBV11-2 and J usage is TRBJ1-4, with D perhaps TRBD1 (5 bases). CDR3 length: 15 residues. V was trimmed by 1 base and J by 7 bases, leaving 13 bases between them. Germline CDR1 and CDR2: SGHAT and FQNNGV. CDR3 loop: CASSLGGVKGEKLFF. CDR3 coding DNA: TGTGCCAGCAGCTTAGGGGGGGTTAAGGGTGAAAAACTGTTTTTT.

The chain couples TRBV7-6 to TRBJ2-3, with TRBD2 matching 11 bases. After removal of 3 bases from V and 2 bases from J, the junction contained 4 bases not matched to a gene. Germline V gene sequence: CDR1 SGHVS, CDR2 FNYEAQ. The CDR3 loop spans 16 amino acids. The CDR3 is CASSFQLAGVTDTQYF. CDR3 nucleotide sequence: TGTGCCAGCAGCTTTCAACTAGCGGGGGTCACAGATACGCAGTATTTT.

The V call is TRBV18, the J call TRBJ2-1; D is ambiguous. V lost 1 base to trimming and J lost 5 bases, with 6 bases between them. The germline V gene has CDR1 KGHSH and CDR2 LQKENI. This CDR3 is 13 amino acids long. CDR3 in amino acids: CASSPRQDNEQFF. The CDR3 DNA sequence: TGTGCCAGCTCACCACGTCAGGACAATGAGCAGTTCTTC.

In its sample, this clone was seen once. The V gene is TRBV18, the J gene TRBJ2-5; 8 bases match TRBD2. This CDR3 is 13 amino acids long. From germline, CDR1 is KGHSH and CDR2 LQKENI. Unmatched junction bases numbered 5, after V lost 6 bases and J lost 5 bases. DNA for the CDR3: TGTGCCAGCTCCCCGGGACTAGGGGAGACCCAGTACTTC. It translates to CASSPGLGETQYF.

The V and J genes are TRBV5-5 and TRBJ2-3, with D possibly matching TRBD1 (6 bases). V lost 4 bases and J lost 6, with 24 bases in between. CDR1 is SGHKS, CDR2 YYEKEE, per germline (reference sequence). CDR3 length: 17 amino acids. The DNA for the CDR3 is TGTGCCAGCAGCCCGTCAAGGCAGGGGCCTTTCATGGATACGCAGTATTTT. It yields the protein CASSPSRQGPFMDTQYF. The variable domain in full, completed from reference TRBV5-5 and TRBJ2-3, reads DAGVTQSPTHLIKTRGQQVTLRCSPISGHKSVSWYQQVLGQGPQFIFQYYEKEERGRGNFPDRFSARQFPNYSSELNVNALLLGDSALYLCASSPSRQGPFMDTQYFGPGTRLTVL.

This chain uses TRBV5-1 with TRBJ1-6; D is perhaps TRBD1 (5 bases). CDR1 and CDR2 (germline): SGHRS, YFSETQ. Deletions cut 4 bases from V and 0 bases from J, with 17 bases between. This CDR3 spans 18 amino acids. CDR3 DNA sequence: TGCGCCAGCAGCCTCGGGACTCCTCGGAGCTCCTATAATTCACCCCTCCACTTT. Amino acid sequence: CASSLGTPRSSYNSPLHF.

The chain employs TRBV7-9 and TRBJ2-7, with D unresolved. The CDR3 length is 14 residues. Germline CDR1 is SEHNR and CDR2 is FQNEAQ (reference sequence). Trimming removed 1 base at V and 3 bases at J, with 10 bases between. CDR3: CASSLGSQHYEQYF. The CDR3 DNA reads TGTGCCAGCAGCTTAGGCTCTCAACACTACGAGCAGTACTTC. The complete variable domain, with remaining parts taken from reference TRBV7-9 and TRBJ2-7, reads DTGVSQNPRHKITKRGQNVTFRCDPISEHNRLYWYRQTLGQGPEFLTYFQNEAQLEKSRLLSDRFSAERPKGSFSTLEIQRTEQGDSAMYLCASSLGSQHYEQYFGPGTRLTVT.

The rearrangement joins TRBV27 to TRBJ1-1, with a weak D call TRBD1 (6 bases). Germline V CDR1 and CDR2: MNHEY, SMNVEV (reference sequence). The CDR3 is 11 amino acids. V lost 7 bases and J lost 5, with 8 bases in between. CDR3 sequence reads: CASMRGTEAFF. CDR3 DNA: TGTGCCAGCATGAGGGGGACTGAAGCTTTCTTT.

The chain has TRBV18 and TRBJ2-1; D ambiguous. There are 13 residues in the CDR3. With 3 bases removed from V and 6 bases from J, the gap between germline ends came to 9 bases. Germline loops: CDR1 KGHSH, CDR2 LQKENI. The CDR3 spells CASSPGVVNEQFF. The CDR3 region has the DNA TGTGCCAGCTCACCCGGAGTAGTCAATGAGCAGTTCTTC.

The V call is TRBV25-1, the J call TRBJ2-5; 8 nucleotides match TRBD1. Judging by the DNA end, TRBJ2-7 fits better; the J call may be wrong. From germline, CDR1 is MGHDK and CDR2 SYGVNS. CDR3 length equals 14 residues. CDR3: CASSAGTGSYEQYF. Written as DNA, the CDR3 is TGTGCCAGCAGTGCCGGGACAGGCTCCTACGAGCAGTACTTC.